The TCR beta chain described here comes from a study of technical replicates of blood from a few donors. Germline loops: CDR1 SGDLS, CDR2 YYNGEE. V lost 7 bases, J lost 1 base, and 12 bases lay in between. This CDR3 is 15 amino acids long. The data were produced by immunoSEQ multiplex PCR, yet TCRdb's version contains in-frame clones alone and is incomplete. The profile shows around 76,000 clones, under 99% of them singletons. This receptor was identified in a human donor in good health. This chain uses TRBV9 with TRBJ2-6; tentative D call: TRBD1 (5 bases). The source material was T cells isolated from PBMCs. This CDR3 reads CASQGISSGANVLTF. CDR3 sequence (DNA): TGTGCCAGCCAGGGTATTTCTTCTGGGGCCAACGTCCTGACTTTC. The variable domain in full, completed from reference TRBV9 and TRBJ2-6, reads DSGVTQTPKHLITATGQRVTLRCSPRSGDLSVYWYQQSLDQGLQFLIQYYNGEERAKGNILERFSAQQFPDLHSELNLSSLELGDSALYFCASQGISSGANVLTFGAGSRLTVL.